This TCR beta chain was recovered during a study of blood T cells in healthy people across ages. Study outcomes and limitations: Measured against age, TCR beta diversity per million T cells decreased in a roughly linear manner.

The CDR3 loop spans 15 amino acids. CDR1 LGHDT and CDR2 YNNKEL come from the germline V gene (reference sequence). V gave up 5 bases and J gave up 10 bases, with 21 bases separating them. This clonotype has just a few counts. The antigen is not known. Primers used in a second PCR of about 6 to 11 cycles were a sample-barcoded 5' primer and a J-beta primer mix. The yield of each sample was at least 2.5 million CDR3-containing paired-end reads. TCRdb reprocessed the 5' RACE reads with MiXCR, giving one entry per CDR3 protein. The profile shows just over 800,000 distinct CDR3 sequences, about 62% of them singletons.

The chain joins TRBV3-1 to TRBJ2-1, with D possibly being TRBD1 or TRBD2 (5 bases each). The sequenced sample consisted of blood. The clonotype originates from a man between 25 and 39 years old in good health. The CDR3 protein is CASSAALEGFQEQFF. CDR3 coding DNA: TGTGCCAGCAGCGCCGCCCTTGAGGGGTTTCAAGAGCAGTTCTTC.